The rows below give T cell receptor beta chains drawn from one sample of a study of blood T cells in healthy people across ages. In TCRdb, the 5' RACE reads were re-called with MiXCR into one record per CDR3 protein. The sample includes 550,000 to 650,000 distinct CDR3 sequences, roughly a quarter of them seen just once. The sample also formed part of further work on T cells of mothers and their children.

The sample consisted of blood. These receptor sequences come from a boy between 2 and 10 years old in good health. Both conserved end residues are trimmed from each CDR3.

v_call: TRBV5-1; j_call: TRBJ2-1; cdr3_aa: ASSLVGGIVYNEQF
v_call: TRBV6-5; j_call: TRBJ1-2; cdr3_aa: ASSYSRGDYGYT
v_call: TRBV30; j_call: TRBJ2-7; cdr3_aa: AWSVRLPSERKGFYEQY
v_call: TRBV28; j_call: TRBJ1-4; cdr3_aa: ASSRLTGGPNEKLF
v_call: TRBV11-2; j_call: .; cdr3_aa: ASSLVGTRVHEQF
v_call: TRBV7-9; j_call: TRBJ1-2; cdr3_aa: ASSLVGQNPWYGHT
v_call: TRBV12-3/TRBV12-4; j_call: TRBJ2-4; cdr3_aa: ASSFRGNIQY
v_call: TRBV7-2; j_call: TRBJ2-7; cdr3_aa: ASSLGGGGEYEQY
v_call: TRBV20-1; j_call: TRBJ2-7; cdr3_aa: SAETSGTSYEQY
v_call: TRBV5-1; j_call: TRBJ2-3; cdr3_aa: ASSAGTRGWVADTQY
v_call: TRBV27; j_call: TRBJ2-1; cdr3_aa: ASSLRGPKVDEQF
v_call: TRBV2; j_call: .; cdr3_aa: ASSEGITEQF
v_call: TRBV10-3; j_call: TRBJ2-5; cdr3_aa: AISEVGEETQY
v_call: TRBV4-1; j_call: TRBJ1-5; cdr3_aa: ASSQAPGQGRHQPQH
v_call: TRBV29-1; j_call: TRBJ2-3; cdr3_aa: SVAGRPTSTDTQY
v_call: TRBV14; j_call: TRBJ1-2; cdr3_aa: ASSQELNYGYT
v_call: TRBV5-1; j_call: TRBJ2-5; cdr3_aa: ASSLRPGGIQETQY
v_call: TRBV6-5; j_call: TRBJ2-1; cdr3_aa: ASSYRDTAINEQF
v_call: TRBV7-8; j_call: TRBJ1-5; cdr3_aa: ASSLVGTVDQPQH
v_call: TRBV2; j_call: TRBJ2-4; cdr3_aa: ASSLQGFMDIQY
v_call: TRBV19; j_call: .; cdr3_aa: ASSISSAGEQF
v_call: TRBV30; j_call: TRBJ1-4; cdr3_aa: AWSGRIEKLF
v_call: TRBV11-2; j_call: TRBJ2-2; cdr3_aa: ASSLGPRHKNTGELF
v_call: TRBV11-2; j_call: TRBJ2-2; cdr3_aa: ASSSVRGRTGELF
v_call: TRBV13; j_call: TRBJ1-3; cdr3_aa: ASSHRGTGNTIY
v_call: TRBV20-1; j_call: TRBJ1-4; cdr3_aa: SARRALNEKLF
v_call: TRBV7-2; j_call: TRBJ2-3; cdr3_aa: ASSLELVAGARDTQY
v_call: TRBV11-2; j_call: TRBJ2-5; cdr3_aa: ASSLPRGRETQY
v_call: TRBV7-2; j_call: TRBJ1-2; cdr3_aa: ASSLFPQGNGYT
v_call: TRBV12-3/TRBV12-4; j_call: TRBJ2-5; cdr3_aa: ASRSGLGQETQY
v_call: TRBV18; j_call: TRBJ2-7; cdr3_aa: ASSGTEWEQY